This T cell receptor (beta chain) was captured by sequencing in a study of blood T cells in healthy people across ages (dated by TCRdb to the mid-2010s). Background on the whole study: In model experiments, template switching captured about one uniquely barcoded TCR beta cDNA molecule for every two T cells. Using deep sequencing normalized with unique cDNA molecular identifiers, the study measured how TCR beta repertoire diversity changes with age. Four age groups were formed from the donors: young (average 16 years), middle-aged (around 39), aged (around 68) and long-lived (roughly 88). Donors of different ages were randomly distributed across sequencing lanes to avoid experimental bias. For two donors (one aged 18 to 30 and one aged 80 or older), the study analyzed two additional independent replicas of 1 million unique cDNA reads from the same blood draw.

Libraries were prepared through 5' RACE. Sequenced using an Illumina HiSeq 2500. The second PCR ran for about 6 to 12 cycles and used a J-beta primer mix along with a sample-barcoded 5' primer. Each TCR beta cDNA molecule received a unique molecular identifier from a template-switch 5' adaptor carrying 12 random nucleotides. Each sample yielded at least 2.5 million CDR3-containing paired-end reads. All of the RNA was converted into first-strand cDNA using the Mint cDNA synthesis kit, with a TRBC-specific oligonucleotide serving as the primer. Following uracil-DNA glycosylase treatment, all cDNA underwent a first 18-cycle PCR with the universal primers M1SS and BC2_uni_R. As for how the authors treated the data: Normalization of each sample was performed by random selection of 1 million high-quality reads, each carrying a distinct molecular identifier. Instead of being binned into consensus sequences, reads with shared molecular identifiers were discarded. MiTCR, set to a Q25 quality threshold and the strictest error-elimination algorithm, was used for CDR3 identification, clonotype clustering and error correction. Lower-bound total TCR beta diversity was estimated with a nonparametric unseen species model using Euler transformation. TCRdb trimmed public reads at Q25 via fastp, called clones via MiXCR and kept in-frame beta chains. When rows share a CDR3 protein, they turn into one entry using the most common DNA and genes. The authors' filters were not applied to this entry. A total of 1.5 million to 2 million distinct CDR3 sequences appear in this sample, roughly 27% of them only once. The top ten hold roughly 8% of the sample.

What the authors observed across the whole study: As age increased, observed TCR beta diversity per million T cells dropped in a roughly linear way, and a significant reduction was already evident by age 40. The long-lived group showed more naive CD4+ T cells, fewer expanded clones and increased TCR diversity than the aged group, suggesting age selection. Estimates of total diversity based on one million sequenced T cells were regarded as lower bounds and as underestimates. A strong correlation was found between observed TCR beta diversity and the percentage of naive T cells measured by flow cytometry. The CMV infection status of donors was not known, potentially confounding age-related changes in expanded clonotypes. Because profiling used bulk unsorted PBMCs, naive and antigen-experienced compartments could not be compared conclusively.

The donors were 40 or so Caucasian individuals from Russia, aged 6 to 90 years, who were systemically healthy. Approximately 9.3 milliliters of peripheral blood were drawn from each donor into EDTA-treated Vacutainer tubes. Ficoll-Paque density-gradient centrifugation was used to isolate PBMCs, with at least 6 million per sample. Total RNA was extracted from PBMCs with Trizol reagent, with at least 5.5 micrograms obtained per sample. For every donor, flow cytometry on a PBMC aliquot measured the percentage of naive CD45RAhigh/CD27high T cells. A few counts support this clonotype. Its target antigen remains unknown. Nothing much larger sits one base from this clone, and base qualities are not available. The V end loses 4 bases and the J end loses 10 bases, and a stretch of 22 bases separates them. From a lookup of the germline V gene (reference sequence), CDR1 and CDR2 are SEHNR and FQNEAQ. The CDR3 runs 16 amino acids, cysteine and phenylalanine included. Only CDR3 DNA remains: 48 bases, in frame from the first base.

The sequence is built from TRBV7-9 and TRBJ2-2, and TRBD1 may be the D gene, going by 6 matching bases. The clonotype comes from a woman aged 25 to 39 in good health. Material: blood. The CDR3 protein is CASSSPSGARGSELFF. The DNA is TGTGCCAGCAGCTCACCCTCAGGGGCACGTGGATCGGAGCTGTTTTTT.